A selection of T cell receptor beta chains follows, all from one sample in a study of regulatory T cells in long-lasting Graves disease. One entry per CDR3 protein, called by TCRdb with MiXCR from the multiplex PCR reads. The sample shows about 460,000 distinct CDR3 sequences, approximately 15% of them seen only once. Another study also made use of these data, one on T cells in Graves' hyperthyroidism and ophthalmopathy.

This specimen consisted of peripheral blood mononuclear cells (PBMCs), obtained at new diagnosis, from a patient treated with antithyroid drugs. Every receptor here comes from a woman in her fifties or sixties with Graves disease. CDR3s include the opening cysteine and the closing phenylalanine or tryptophan. The D gene is left open where the match is weak. A clone size is listed for some rows: how often the clone was seen (once, few, many), or a class if it is expanded.

V: TRBV19
size: -
J: TRBJ1-5
D: -
CDR3: CASSIGEGLQPQHF
DNA: TGTGCCAGTAGTATCGGAGAAGGGCTTCAGCCCCAGCATTTT

V: TRBV7-3
size: -
J: TRBJ1-2
D: -
CDR3: CASSKGSGAGGYTF
DNA: TGTGCCAGCAGCAAAGGCTCAGGGGCGGGTGGCTACACCTTC

V: TRBV4-2
size: few
J: TRBJ2-1
D: -
CDR3: CASSQDLGYEQFF
DNA: TGTGCCAGCAGCCAAGATTTGGGCTATGAGCAGTTCTTC

V: TRBV28
size: many
J: TRBJ2-7
D: -
CDR3: CASISSAAYEQYF
DNA: TGTGCCAGCATTTCCTCGGCAGCCTACGAGCAGTACTTC

V: TRBV6-9
size: few
J: TRBJ2-2
D: TRBD2
CDR3: CASSYGRSGRDPAGELFF
DNA: TGTGCCAGCAGTTACGGGCGCAGCGGGAGGGACCCCGCAGGGGAGCTGTTTTTT

V: TRBV28
size: many
J: TRBJ2-5
D: -
CDR3: CASSFYRQVIQETQYF
DNA: TGTGCCAGCAGTTTTTACCGACAGGTTATCCAAGAGACCCAGTACTTC

V: TRBV28
size: -
J: TRBJ2-5
D: TRBD2
CDR3: CATSIGLAGWRGTQYF
DNA: TGTGCCACCAGCATTGGACTAGCGGGATGGCGAGGGACCCAGTACTTC

V: TRBV12-3/TRBV12-4
size: many
J: TRBJ2-7
D: TRBD1
CDR3: CASSRQGAFYEQYF
DNA: TGTGCCAGCAGTAGACAGGGGGCTTTCTACGAGCAGTACTTC

V: TRBV29-1
size: many
J: TRBJ2-7
D: TRBD2
CDR3: CSPPKLAGGAYEQYF
DNA: TGCAGCCCCCCAAAGCTAGCGGGAGGAGCCTACGAGCAGTACTTC

V: TRBV6-5
size: many
J: TRBJ1-2
D: -
CDR3: CASSYGQGDYGYTF
DNA: TGTGCCAGCAGTTACGGGCAGGGCGACTATGGCTACACCTTC

V: TRBV29-1
size: many
J: TRBJ2-1
D: -
CDR3: CSVEGRRVGKNEQFF
DNA: TGCAGCGTTGAAGGGAGGCGGGTAGGGAAGAATGAGCAGTTCTTC

V: TRBV24-1
size: many
J: TRBJ2-1
D: TRBD2
CDR3: CATSDVGLAGVGVNEQFF
DNA: TGTGCCACCAGTGATGTGGGACTAGCGGGAGTGGGAGTCAATGAGCAGTTCTTC

V: TRBV5-1
size: many
J: TRBJ2-7
D: TRBD2
CDR3: CASSSINSGSSYEQYF
DNA: TGCGCCAGCAGCTCCATTAATAGCGGGAGCTCCTACGAGCAGTACTTC

V: TRBV4-1
size: -
J: TRBJ2-7
D: TRBD2
CDR3: CASSQPLAGVRYEQYF
DNA: TGCGCCAGCAGCCAACCCCTAGCGGGAGTTCGGTACGAGCAGTACTTC

V: TRBV28
size: many
J: TRBJ1-2
D: -
CDR3: CASSTSEVNYGYTF
DNA: TGTGCCAGCAGTACCTCGGAGGTTAACTATGGCTACACCTTC

V: TRBV5-4
size: -
J: TRBJ2-5
D: TRBD1
CDR3: CASSSLETGSLGTQYF
DNA: TGTGCCAGCAGCTCACTGGAGACAGGGTCGCTCGGGACCCAGTACTTC

V: TRBV11-2
size: many
J: TRBJ2-7
D: TRBD1
CDR3: CASSPPPDRGNRYEQYF
DNA: TGTGCCAGCAGCCCACCCCCGGACAGGGGGAATAGGTACGAGCAGTACTTC

V: TRBV6-2/TRBV6-3
size: many
J: TRBJ2-5
D: -
CDR3: CASSYGGTAQETQYF
DNA: TGTGCCAGCAGTTACGGAGGGACAGCACAAGAGACCCAGTACTTC

V: TRBV2
size: many
J: TRBJ1-3
D: -
CDR3: CASSAVRYSGNTIYF
DNA: TGTGCCAGCAGTGCAGTCCGTTACTCTGGAAACACCATATATTTT

V: TRBV18
size: few
J: TRBJ2-6
D: TRBD2
CDR3: CASSPPTSGRIGANVLTF
DNA: TGTGCCAGCTCACCACCGACTAGCGGGAGGATTGGGGCCAACGTCCTGACTTTC

V: TRBV5-1
size: -
J: TRBJ2-2
D: -
CDR3: CASSYGTFANTGELFF
DNA: TGCGCCAGCAGTTACGGGACTTTCGCGAACACCGGGGAGCTGTTTTTT

V: TRBV6-1
size: -
J: TRBJ2-7
D: TRBD1
CDR3: CASTNQGQVSYEQYF
DNA: TGTGCCAGCACTAATCAGGGACAGGTCTCCTACGAGCAGTACTTC

V: TRBV7-9
size: -
J: TRBJ2-2
D: TRBD2
CDR3: CASRETPGGPSHLRSTGELFF
DNA: TGTGCCAGCAGGGAAACCCCGGGGGGTCCAAGTCATTTGAGGAGCACCGGGGAGCTGTTTTTT

V: TRBV27
size: many
J: TRBJ2-5
D: -
CDR3: CASSSLGLGEETQYF
DNA: TGTGCCAGCAGTTCTCTAGGGCTAGGGGAAGAGACCCAGTACTTC

V: TRBV12-3/TRBV12-4
size: -
J: TRBJ1-3
D: -
CDR3: CASSLAGASGNTIYF
DNA: TGTGCCAGCAGTTTAGCAGGGGCCTCTGGAAACACCATATATTTT

V: TRBV7-6
size: many
J: TRBJ1-1
D: -
CDR3: CASSLQTAELGEAFF
DNA: TGTGCCAGCAGCCTCCAGACAGCGGAGCTCGGGGAAGCTTTCTTT

V: TRBV20-1
size: few
J: TRBJ1-6
D: -
CDR3: CSASTGPGSLYSPLHF
DNA: TGCAGTGCTAGTACGGGACCGGGCTCCCTTTATTCACCCCTCCACTTT

V: TRBV27
size: many
J: TRBJ2-1
D: -
CDR3: CASSWRAGEQFF
DNA: TGTGCCAGCAGTTGGCGGGCGGGGGAGCAGTTCTTC

V: TRBV18
size: -
J: TRBJ2-3
D: -
CDR3: CASSPPGLGSTDTQYF
DNA: TGTGCCAGCTCACCCCCCGGACTGGGAAGCACAGATACGCAGTATTTT

V: TRBV28
size: many
J: TRBJ1-2
D: TRBD1
CDR3: CASSPGGQGAGGYGYTF
DNA: TGTGCCAGCAGCCCAGGGGGACAGGGGGCGGGCGGCTATGGCTACACCTTC

V: TRBV5-4
size: few
J: TRBJ2-2
D: TRBD2
CDR3: CASSSPGLAGSTGELFF
DNA: TGTGCCAGCAGCTCACCGGGACTAGCGGGAAGCACCGGGGAGCTGTTTTTT

V: TRBV2
size: many
J: TRBJ2-5
D: TRBD2
CDR3: CASRTKTGTSGRVEETQYF
DNA: TGTGCCAGCAGGACGAAGACCGGGACTAGCGGGAGGGTAGAAGAGACCCAGTACTTC

V: TRBV11-2
size: many
J: TRBJ2-7
D: TRBD1
CDR3: CASSYGQGSYEQYF
DNA: TGTGCCAGCAGCTATGGACAGGGAAGCTACGAGCAGTACTTC

V: TRBV11-3
size: few
J: TRBJ2-7
D: TRBD1
CDR3: CASSLGTGDDEQYF
DNA: TGTGCCAGCAGCTTGGGGACAGGGGACGACGAGCAGTACTTC

V: TRBV7-9
size: many
J: TRBJ2-5
D: TRBD2
CDR3: CASSWGLAEQETQYF
DNA: TGTGCCAGCAGCTGGGGACTAGCGGAACAAGAGACCCAGTACTTC

V: TRBV2
size: many
J: TRBJ2-2
D: TRBD2
CDR3: CASKGLTGSSGTGTGELFF
DNA: TGTGCCAGCAAAGGCTTAACTGGGTCTAGCGGGACCGGGACCGGGGAGCTGTTTTTT

V: TRBV20-1
size: -
J: TRBJ2-1
D: TRBD2
CDR3: CSALAGAYNEQFF
DNA: TGCAGTGCTTTAGCGGGAGCCTACAATGAGCAGTTCTTC

V: TRBV28
size: many
J: TRBJ2-7
D: -
CDR3: CASSTGSSVYEQYF
DNA: TGTGCCAGCAGTACAGGCTCATCGGTCTACGAGCAGTACTTC

V: TRBV6-1
size: many
J: TRBJ1-2
D: -
CDR3: CASSEGQYNGYTF
DNA: TGTGCCAGCAGTGAAGGACAGTACAATGGCTACACCTTC

V: TRBV24-1
size: -
J: TRBJ2-1
D: TRBD2
CDR3: CATQGLVYNEQFF
DNA: TGTGCCACCCAGGGACTAGTCTACAATGAGCAGTTCTTC

V: TRBV6-5
size: many
J: TRBJ2-7
D: TRBD2
CDR3: CASSSRRLAEIYEQYF
DNA: TGTGCCAGCAGTTCCCGGAGGCTAGCGGAGATCTACGAGCAGTACTTC

V: TRBV4-1
size: few
J: TRBJ2-3
D: TRBD2
CDR3: CASSQDGLAGEDTQYF
DNA: TGCGCCAGCAGCCAAGATGGACTAGCGGGAGAAGATACGCAGTATTTT

V: TRBV6-2/TRBV6-3
size: few
J: TRBJ2-5
D: -
CDR3: CASSKPRVQETQYF
DNA: TGTGCCAGCAGTAAGCCCAGAGTCCAAGAGACCCAGTACTTC

V: TRBV5-1
size: -
J: TRBJ2-7
D: -
CDR3: CASSLGGSEYSYEQYF
DNA: TGCGCCAGCAGCTTGGGGGGGAGTGAATACTCCTACGAGCAGTACTTC

V: TRBV11-2
size: many
J: TRBJ1-6
D: -
CDR3: CASSLEGDPGLNSPLHF
DNA: TGTGCCAGCAGCTTAGAAGGCGATCCGGGTCTCAATTCACCCCTCCACTTT

V: TRBV19
size: -
J: TRBJ1-2
D: -
CDR3: CASRVPGPRGYTF
DNA: TGTGCCAGTAGGGTACCGGGACCCCGGGGCTACACCTTC

V: TRBV11-2
size: many
J: TRBJ2-1
D: -
CDR3: CASSLERSGSYNEQFF
DNA: TGTGCCAGCAGCTTAGAGAGAAGTGGGAGCTATAATGAGCAGTTCTTC

V: TRBV5-1
size: many
J: TRBJ2-1
D: TRBD2
CDR3: CASSLAEREPYNEQFF
DNA: TGCGCCAGCAGCTTGGCTGAGCGGGAGCCCTACAATGAGCAGTTCTTC